This entry lists 14 T cell receptor beta chains sequenced from one sample in a study of T-cell reconstitution after alpha-beta-depleted transplantation in children. This sample's TCRbeta library carried unique molecular identifier barcodes. TCRdb recomputed calls from the PCR reads with MiXCR, one row per CDR3 protein. This sample has hundreds of thousands of distinct CDR3 sequences, with roughly 10% found just once. This sample comprised PBMCs from the stem cell graft donor, obtained from the stem cell graft. These TCRs come from a human donor who donated a stem cell graft to a child with acute myeloid leukemia.

The sample holds a few counts of this clonotype. The chain combines TRBV20-1 with TRBJ2-1, with 9 bases fitting TRBD2. The germline gives CDR1 DFQATT, CDR2 SNEGSKA (reference sequence). The CDR3 sequence is 13 residues long. The V segment lost 6 bases and the J segment 3 bases; nucleotides outside the gene matches: 3. CDR3 amino acids: CSAFSGGYNEQFF. The CDR3, as DNA: TGCAGTGCCTTTAGCGGGGGCTACAATGAGCAGTTCTTC.

V gene TRBV6-1 combines with J gene TRBJ2-7; D remains unclear. CDR3 length: 12 amino acids. Deletions cut 10 bases from V and 0 bases from J, with 10 bases between. Germline assignment: CDR1 MNHNS and CDR2 SASEGT. The CDR3 DNA reads TGTGCCACCTTAGGCACCTCCTACGAGCAGTACTTC. Translating gives CATLGTSYEQYF.

This chain uses TRBV27 with TRBJ2-1, with D unclear. The CDR3 runs to 13 residues. Per germline, CDR1 MNHEY and CDR2 SMNVEV (reference sequence). V lost 2 bases to trimming and J lost 5 bases, with 7 bases between them. CDR3 nucleotides: TGTGCCAGCAGTTTACGTCGGGACAATGAGCAGTTCTTC. Its protein is CASSLRRDNEQFF.

In this sample, this clonotype turned up many times. The V and J genes are TRBV5-1 and TRBJ2-1; 7 nucleotides match TRBD1. The J segment lost 7 bases and the V segment lost 1 base, leaving 2 bases of the junction unmatched. Germline-derived CDR1 and CDR2 are SGHRS and YFSETQ. This CDR3 spans 13 amino acids. Here the CDR3 reads CASSLTGANEQFF. The CDR3 bases are TGCGCCAGCAGCTTGACAGGGGCGAATGAGCAGTTCTTC.

This clonotype was seen at least ten times. The rearrangement joins TRBV4-3 to TRBJ1-6, with 10 positions matching TRBD1. Germline loops: CDR1 LGHNA, CDR2 YSLEER. The CDR3 covers 16 residues. V was clipped by 0 bases and J by 6 bases; unmatched bases: 2. The CDR3: CASSQDGDRGNSPLHF. The DNA for the CDR3 is TGCGCCAGCAGCCAAGATGGGGACAGGGGTAATTCACCCCTCCACTTT.

This clonotype was counted ten times or more. The V gene is TRBV7-3, the J gene TRBJ2-2, with 10 positions matching TRBD2. V shed 2 bases and J 4 bases; nucleotides not matched to a gene: 1. The length of the CDR3 is 15 residues. Looked up from germline, CDR1 is SGHTA and CDR2 is FQGTGA. Here the CDR3 DNA reads TGTGCCAGCAGCTTACTAGCGGGAGTCACCGGGGAGCTGTTTTTT. This sequence encodes CASSLLAGVTGELFF.

CDR3 residues: CASGPGTGVLPRNNNEQFF. CDR3 in DNA: TGTGCTAGTGGTCCTGGGACAGGCGTCCTCCCCCGAAATAACAATGAGCAGTTCTTC. This chain joins TRBV12-5 and TRBJ2-1; 8 bases match TRBD1. The germline V gene has CDR1 LGHNT and CDR2 FRNRAP. The CDR3 is 19 residues long. J gave up 5 bases and V 5 bases, and 20 bases lay outside the gene matches.

The chain is built from TRBV4-1 and TRBJ2-7; 7 nucleotides align to TRBD1. J was trimmed by 3 bases and V by 4 bases; bases with no gene match: 3. This CDR3 contains 13 residues. The germline CDR1 and CDR2 sequences are MGHRA and YSYEKL. Written as DNA, the CDR3 is TGCGCCAGCAGCCCCGGGACAGACTACGAGCAGTACTTC. It encodes CASSPGTDYEQYF.

The table lists this clonotype with a few counts. The V call is TRBV9, the J call TRBJ2-3; TRBD2 matches 7 bases. The CDR3 covers 15 residues. CDR1 is SGDLS, CDR2 YYNGEE, per germline. Trimming cost V 2 bases and J 3 bases; bases outside gene matches: 6. CDR3 residues: CASSVMPRGTDTQYF. The CDR3 bases are TGTGCCAGCAGCGTCATGCCGCGGGGGACAGATACGCAGTATTTT.

In its sample, this clonotype was seen a few times. The chain employs TRBV7-2 and TRBJ1-3; no clear D gene. The CDR3 has 14 amino acids. V lost 5 bases and J 4 bases, leaving 12 bases between the germline ends. The germline V gene encodes CDR1 SGHTA and CDR2 FQGNSA. The CDR3, as DNA: TGTGCCAGCAGCGCTCCCTGGTCCGGAAACACCATATATTTT. Its translation: CASSAPWSGNTIYF.

J is TRBJ2-1 and V is TRBV7-3; 7 positions agree with TRBD2. The CDR3 sequence is 13 residues long. Per germline, CDR1 SGHTA and CDR2 FQGTGA. J gave up 7 bases and V 4 bases, and 4 bases lay outside the gene matches. The CDR3 loop is CASSSNSGNEQFF. DNA for the CDR3: TGTGCCAGCAGCTCGAATAGCGGGAATGAGCAGTTCTTC.

This clonotype was counted between two and nine times. At one of its ends the junction is not consistent with the germline gene, which may arise from a read error. The genes are TRBV29-1 and TRBJ1-1; D call uncertain. Looked up from germline, CDR1 is SQVTM and CDR2 is ANQGSEA. This CDR3 is built from 13 residues. This CDR3 reads CSVEGLMNTEVFF. CDR3 in DNA: TGCAGCGTTGAGGGCCTGATGAACACTGAAGTTTTCTTT.

This clonotype was seen at least ten times. V and J are TRBV20-1 and TRBJ2-3; possible D gene TRBD1, 6 bases. The CDR3 loop spans 13 amino acids. Germline CDR1 and CDR2: DFQATT and SNEGSKA (reference sequence). CDR3 nucleotides: TGCAGCCTAGACAGGACTAGCACAGATACGCAGTATTTT. The encoded protein is CSLDRTSTDTQYF.

This clonotype was recorded many times. The rearrangement links TRBV6-5 to TRBJ2-7, with D perhaps TRBD2 (5 bases). Per germline, CDR1 MNHEY and CDR2 SVGAGI. CDR3 size: 14 residues. Trimming removed 3 bases from V and 2 bases from J, with 11 bases in between. The CDR3 protein is CASSYRGFPYEQYF. In DNA, the CDR3 is TGTGCCAGCAGTTATAGAGGGTTCCCCTACGAGCAGTACTTC.